What follows is one T cell receptor beta chain and its context. No antigen is known for it. The ends lost 6 bases at V and 6 bases at J; junction bases unmatched: 3. The CDR3 runs 14 residues. Healthy Caucasians alone served as donors. These data are taken from a study of identical twins. Overall study findings and caveats: A lower insertion count was a feature of abundant cord blood beta clonotypes, with no such feature in memory repertoires. Out-of-frame alpha sequences common to twins were enriched for low generation probability.

TCRdb re-called the 5' RACE reads with MiXCR, one entry per CDR3 protein. The table includes about 890,000 distinct CDR3 sequences, 9% to 15% detected once. These data were likewise used in another study, on yellow fever vaccine responses in identical twins. Per that study: On the reported evidence, twins' vaccine T cell responses seemed partly convergent and partly personalized.

Sequenced input: PBMCs. The chain combines TRBV12-3 or TRBV12-4 with TRBJ2-2, with 11 bases matching TRBD2. The TCR sequence derives from a woman between 18 and 29 years old in good health. CDR3 region: CASSPLAGAGELFF. As DNA, the CDR3 is TGTGCCAGCAGCCCACTAGCGGGGGCCGGGGAGCTGTTTTTT.